This T cell receptor (beta chain) was captured by sequencing in a study of blood T cell repertoires in COVID-19. Study in general: The United States, Italy and Spain were the sources of the acute and convalescent COVID-19 samples.

The repertoire was sequenced with immunoSEQ multiplex PCR; TCRdb's copy has only in-frame clones and lacks some. The sample gives 90,000 to 130,000 clones, 88% of which show up once; over 2% is in the top ten. Trimming cost V 4 bases and J 1 base; bases outside gene matches: 3. The CDR3 spans 16 residues. The germline CDR1 and CDR2 sequences are KGHDR and SFDVKD. Sequencing input: peripheral blood. This chain links TRBV24-1 with TRBJ2-7, with 13 nucleotides matching TRBD2. The receptor was derived from a human donor in a cohort sampled during active COVID-19. The CDR3: CATSDRTSGGSYEQYF. The CDR3 coding sequence is TGTGCCACCAGTGACCGGACTAGCGGGGGATCCTACGAGCAGTACTTC.